This TCR beta chain was observed in a study of blood T cell repertoires in COVID-19. Between the trimmed V and J ends, which lost 6 bases and 7 bases, there was a span of 12 bases. The CDR3 length is 12 residues. Germline V gene lookup returns CDR1 MNHEY and CDR2 SVGEGT. Measured with immunoSEQ multiplex PCR; TCRdb has only the in-frame clones, and not every one. Of 85,000 to 100,000 clones listed, around 67% are singletons. The sample was peripheral blood. This TCR was sampled from a woman in her sixties in a cohort sampled during active or convalescent COVID-19. The rearrangement links TRBV6-2 or TRBV6-3 to TRBJ1-2; no firm D call. The CDR3 spells CASSHGPGGYTF. The CDR3 nucleotides read TGTGCCAGCAGCCATGGGCCTGGTGGCTACACCTTC.